Listed below are T cell receptor beta chains from one sample, sequenced in a study of CD8 T cells in ankylosing spondylitis. TCRdb re-called the 5' RACE reads through MiXCR, storing one row per CDR3 protein. The repertoire holds roughly 150,000 distinct CDR3 sequences, with roughly 30% as singletons. Material for sequencing was synovial fluid, either unsorted or a sorted T cell fraction (not recorded which). These receptors were taken from a male donor with ankylosing spondylitis. Both conserved end residues are part of each CDR3. D genes are given only for firm matches. Rows may omit the clone size; those that give it use once, few, many or a size class.

J	size	V	D	CDR3	DNA
TRBJ1-2	-	TRBV12-3/TRBV12-4	TRBD1	CASSPGTGRAGYTF	TGTGCCAGCAGTCCGGGGACAGGGCGGGCCGGCTACACCTTC
TRBJ2-5	-	TRBV6-1	TRBD1	CASTNRDSGQRPQYF	TGTGCCAGCACCAACCGGGACAGCGGTCAAAGGCCCCAGTACTTC
TRBJ1-3	many	TRBV6-2/TRBV6-3	-	CASSYGGTGNTIYF	TGTGCCAGCAGTTATGGAGGGACTGGAAACACCATATATTTT
TRBJ1-5	-	TRBV4-1	TRBD1	CASSQGQDSNQPQHF	TGCGCCAGCAGCCAGGGACAGGATAGCAATCAGCCCCAGCATTTT
TRBJ2-7	few	TRBV10-3	-	CAISQWAKVGYEQYF	TGTGCCATCAGTCAGTGGGCGAAAGTAGGCTACGAGCAGTACTTC
TRBJ2-2	-	TRBV27	-	CASRPWNTGELFF	TGTGCCAGCAGACCGTGGAACACCGGGGAGCTGTTTTTT
TRBJ2-1	many	TRBV29-1	-	CSVGSGTLNEQFF	TGCAGCGTGGGGTCGGGGACCCTCAATGAGCAGTTCTTC
TRBJ1-2	once	TRBV18	TRBD1	CASSPWTGEAYGYTF	TGTGCCAGCTCACCATGGACAGGGGAAGCTTATGGCTACACCTTC
TRBJ1-1	many	TRBV12-3/TRBV12-4	-	CASSPTRADEAFF	TGTGCCAGCAGTCCCACCAGGGCCGATGAAGCTTTCTTT
TRBJ1-1	many	TRBV20-1	-	CSASGPGLKFSEAFF	TGCAGTGCTAGTGGTCCGGGACTCAAATTCTCTGAAGCTTTCTTT
TRBJ1-1	few	TRBV5-1	-	CASSLAGDAKTAFF	TGCGCCAGCAGCTTGGCCGGGGATGCCAAAACGGCTTTCTTT
TRBJ2-5	-	TRBV20-1	TRBD2	CSALPPSGGPQETQYF	TGCAGTGCCCTACCGCCTAGCGGGGGACCTCAAGAGACCCAGTACTTC
TRBJ2-7	few	TRBV18	-	CASSPEGPLPYEQYF	TGTGCCAGCTCACCAGAAGGGCCCCTCCCCTACGAGCAGTACTTC
TRBJ1-3	-	TRBV2	-	CASGGGNTIYF	TGTGCCAGCGGAGGAGGAAACACCATATATTTT
TRBJ2-3	-	TRBV28	TRBD2	CASSWGLAGDLTDTQYF	TGTGCCAGCAGCTGGGGACTAGCGGGGGACCTCACAGATACGCAGTATTTT
TRBJ2-1	-	TRBV2	-	CAGTVQLVRNEQFF	TGTGCCGGTACGGTCCAACTAGTCAGGAATGAGCAGTTCTTC
TRBJ1-6	-	TRBV2	-	CASRGDNSPLHF	TGTGCCAGCAGGGGGGATAATTCACCCCTCCACTTT
TRBJ2-1	-	TRBV7-3	TRBD1	CASSLGDRVNEQFF	TGTGCCAGCAGCTTAGGGGACAGGGTTAATGAGCAGTTCTTC
TRBJ2-1	few	TRBV29-1	-	CSVEEGSFGNEQFF	TGCAGCGTTGAGGAGGGCTCGTTCGGGAATGAGCAGTTCTTC
TRBJ2-3	many	TRBV10-3	-	CAISLGATDTQYF	TGTGCCATCAGTCTAGGGGCCACAGATACGCAGTATTTT
TRBJ2-1	few	TRBV5-1	-	CASDVGGSYNEQFF	TGCGCCAGCGACGTTGGGGGCTCCTACAATGAGCAGTTCTTC
TRBJ2-3	-	TRBV28	-	CASSFLGQQYF	TGTGCCAGCAGTTTTCTGGGACAACAGTATTTT
TRBJ2-7	-	TRBV6-6	-	CASSRSGPYEQYF	TGTGCCAGCAGCAGGAGCGGGCCGTACGAGCAGTACTTC
TRBJ2-7	few	TRBV6-1	-	CASSPGQGYYEQYF	TGTGCCAGCAGTCCCGGGCAGGGCTACTACGAGCAGTACTTC
TRBJ2-7	-	TRBV20-1	-	CSAQGPWGSYEQYF	TGCAGTGCCCAGGGGCCCTGGGGCTCCTACGAGCAGTACTTC
TRBJ1-6	few	TRBV6-1	-	CASSVTGHNSPLHF	TGTGCCAGCAGCGTAACAGGGCATAATTCACCCCTCCACTTT
TRBJ1-4	-	TRBV6-1	-	CASSLIWVAGTNEKLFF	TGTGCCAGCAGCCTCATCTGGGTGGCAGGGACTAATGAAAAACTGTTTTTT
TRBJ2-1	-	TRBV2	-	CASSPTTGRSYNEQFF	TGTGCCAGCAGCCCAACGACAGGGAGGTCCTACAATGAGCAGTTCTTC
TRBJ1-3	many	TRBV7-8	-	CASSLGGAATGNTIYF	TGTGCCAGCAGCTTAGGAGGGGCAGCTACTGGAAACACCATATATTTT
TRBJ1-2	many	TRBV12-3/TRBV12-4	TRBD1	CASSLADRVEDYGYTF	TGTGCCAGCAGTTTAGCGGACAGGGTGGAAGACTATGGCTACACCTTC
TRBJ2-1	-	TRBV20-1	-	CSAHPRAYNEQFF	TGCAGTGCACACCCTCGGGCATACAATGAGCAGTTCTTC
TRBJ1-5	few	TRBV20-1	-	CSARTEEIGNQPQHF	TGCAGTGCTAGAACCGAAGAAATCGGGAATCAGCCCCAGCATTTT
TRBJ1-6	-	TRBV5-1	TRBD1	CASRDRVLANSYNSPLHF	TGCGCCAGCAGGGACAGGGTCTTGGCGAACTCCTATAATTCACCCCTCCACTTT
TRBJ2-3	-	TRBV28	-	CASSGGARPDTQYF	TGTGCCAGCAGTGGGGGGGCTCGTCCAGATACGCAGTATTTT
TRBJ1-4	-	TRBV6-1	TRBD1	CASSGTGAANEKLFF	TGTGCCAGCAGTGGTACAGGGGCCGCTAATGAAAAACTGTTTTTT
TRBJ1-6	few	TRBV7-9	-	CASRSGREGGNSPLHF	TGTGCCAGCAGATCCGGTCGCGAAGGGGGTAATTCACCCCTCCACTTT
TRBJ1-5	few	TRBV2	-	CASSGEYSNQPQHF	TGTGCCAGCAGTGGGGAGTATAGCAATCAGCCCCAGCATTTT
TRBJ2-1	-	TRBV29-1	TRBD2	CSSGGGSSYNEQFF	TGCAGCTCTGGCGGCGGGAGCTCCTACAATGAGCAGTTCTTC
TRBJ1-4	few	TRBV27	-	CASRIKGLKGEKLFF	TGTGCCAGCAGGATAAAGGGGCTGAAGGGGGAAAAACTGTTTTTT